Presented here are 15 T cell receptor beta chains from one specimen sequenced in a study of technical replicates of blood from a few donors. Generated by immunoSEQ multiplex PCR, the TCRdb table keeps only in-frame clones and is missing some. The sample includes about 93,000 clones, 95% of them seen just once. Source material: T cells isolated from PBMCs. The receptors here all came from a human donor in good health.

V gene TRBV19 combines with J gene TRBJ1-4; 11 bases are shared with TRBD1. V was pared by 9 bases and J by 7 bases, with 10 bases of the junction left unmatched. Per the germline V gene, CDR1 is LNHDA and CDR2 is SQIVND (reference sequence). The CDR3 is made up of 15 amino acids. This CDR3 reads CASRSWTGGGEKLFF. CDR3 DNA: TGTGCCAGCCGTTCCTGGACAGGGGGCGGTGAAAAACTGTTTTTT.

The rearrangement uses TRBV5-1 and TRBJ2-1; TRBD1 agrees at 7 bases. The trim removed 4 bases at V and 8 bases at J, leaving 18 bases unmatched. The CDR3 totals 17 residues. The germline CDR1 and CDR2 sequences are SGHRS and YFSETQ. The CDR3 DNA reads as TGCGCCAGCAGCCGACAGGGTGCGGAATCCTACATCGATGAGCAGTTCTTC. Its translation: CASSRQGAESYIDEQFF. The full variable domain, its missing parts supplied by reference TRBV5-1 and TRBJ2-1, is KAGVTQTPRYLIKTRGQQVTLSCSPISGHRSVSWYQQTPGQGLQFLFEYFSETQRNKGNFPGRFSGRQFSNSRSEMNVSTLELGDSALYLCASSRQGAESYIDEQFFGPGTRLTVL.

The J gene is TRBJ1-2, the V gene TRBV29-1; D is perhaps TRBD1 (5 bases). CDR3 length equals 13 residues. Germline V lookup: CDR1 SQVTM, CDR2 ANQGSEA. Trimming removed 6 bases at V and 8 bases at J, with 19 bases between. The CDR3 nucleotides are TGCAGCGTCGAGGTAGGGGCGTTGCGGGGCTACACCTTC. Its protein is CSVEVGALRGYTF.

This chain links TRBV6-5 with TRBJ2-2, with TRBD2 matching over 13 bases. With 2 bases clipped from V and 6 bases from J, the junction kept 3 bases outside the gene matches. CDR1 MNHEY and CDR2 SVGAGI come from the germline V gene. This CDR3 has 16 amino acids. In DNA form, the CDR3 reads TGTGCCAGCAGTTACATAACTAGCGGGGGGGCCGGGGAGCTGTTTTTT. Its translation: CASSYITSGGAGELFF.

V gene TRBV6-6 combines with J gene TRBJ1-5; 7 nucleotides match TRBD1. CDR3 length equals 15 residues. Looked up from germline, CDR1 is MNHNY and CDR2 is SVGAGI (reference sequence). J lost 3 bases, V lost 5 bases, and 7 bases had no gene match. CDR3 in DNA: TGTGCCAGCAGTAGTACAGGGGTGGACAATCAGCCCCAGCATTTT. Protein sequence: CASSSTGVDNQPQHF.

J is TRBJ2-5 and V is TRBV29-1; 8 bases map to TRBD1. The germline V gene has CDR1 SQVTM and CDR2 ANQGSEA. The CDR3 is 14 amino acids. Trimming at V came to 2 bases and at J to 4 bases, leaving 6 bases not matched to a gene. CDR3 DNA: TGCAGCGTTGAATCAGGACAGGGCCGAGAGACCCAGTACTTC. Translating gives CSVESGQGRETQYF.

The chain is built from TRBV28 and TRBJ2-1; no firm D call. V was clipped by 3 bases and J by 3 bases, with 12 bases between them. Germline CDR1 and CDR2: MDHEN and SYDVKM. This CDR3 has 15 amino acids. The DNA for the CDR3 is TGTGCCAGCAGTTTCCGCGGAATCCACTACAATGAGCAGTTCTTC. Translation: CASSFRGIHYNEQFF.

The count of this clone is one. V gene TRBV5-1 combines with J gene TRBJ1-1; no reliable D call. The germline gives CDR1 SGHRS, CDR2 YFSETQ. Trimming took 0 bases from V and 4 from J, leaving 13 bases between them. The CDR3 consists of 15 residues. CDR3 loop: CASSLETPGITEAFF. CDR3 in DNA: TGCGCCAGCAGCTTGGAAACCCCGGGGATCACTGAAGCTTTCTTT.

The V and J genes are TRBV7-9 and TRBJ1-1; D possibly corresponds to TRBD1 (6 bases). The CDR3 sequence is 13 residues long. Germline CDR1 SEHNR, CDR2 FQNEAQ (reference sequence). Trimming removed 3 bases from V and 5 bases from J, with 10 bases in between. The CDR3 sequence: CASSFTGLTEAFF. The CDR3 bases are TGTGCCAGCAGCTTCACAGGGCTTACTGAAGCTTTCTTT.

This clone was seen a single time. V gene TRBV27 combines with J gene TRBJ2-7; 7 nucleotides align to TRBD1. CDR1 is MNHEY, CDR2 SMNVEV, per germline (reference sequence). CDR3 length: 15 amino acids. V dropped 5 bases and J dropped 3; count of bases not matched to a gene: 10. The CDR3: CASSTLRDSLYEQYF. The CDR3 bases are TGTGCCAGCAGTACCCTCAGGGACAGTCTCTACGAGCAGTACTTC.

The CDR3 DNA sequence: TGCGCCAGCAGCTCCCGGACAAGGCGTAGGGTAAACAATGAGCAGTTCTTC. Its translation is CASSSRTRRRVNNEQFF. This chain joins TRBV4-1 and TRBJ2-1; weak D call: TRBD1 (5 bases). V dropped 5 bases and J dropped 5 bases, with 22 bases sitting between them. Germline loops: CDR1 MGHRA, CDR2 YSYEKL. The CDR3 loop spans 17 amino acids.

The rearrangement uses TRBV9 and TRBJ2-1; TRBD2 aligns across 10 bases. V was clipped by 3 bases and J by 1 base; unmatched bases: 7. The CDR3 totals 17 residues. The germline V gene encodes CDR1 SGDLS and CDR2 YYNGEE. The CDR3 DNA sequence: TGTGCCAGCAGCGAGGGTTTAGCGGGGGGATCCTACAATGAGCAGTTCTTC. Translated: CASSEGLAGGSYNEQFF.

The V and J genes are TRBV6-5 and TRBJ1-1; a weak D match, TRBD1 (5 bases). The V and J ends lost 4 bases and 4 bases respectively, with 13 bases between them. The CDR3 is made up of 14 amino acids. The germline gives CDR1 MNHEY, CDR2 SVGAGI. The CDR3 loop is CASSSYQGGTEAFF. In nucleotides, the CDR3 is TGTGCCAGCAGTTCCTATCAGGGTGGCACTGAAGCTTTCTTT.

V and J are TRBV6-5 and TRBJ2-1, with a tentative D call TRBD2 (6 bases). Germline loops: CDR1 MNHEY, CDR2 SVGAGI. This CDR3 has 15 residues. V was shortened by 6 bases and J by 4 bases, with 16 bases between the two germline ends. The CDR3 is CASRHGTGGYNEQFF. The CDR3 nucleotides read TGTGCCAGCAGACATGGGACTGGCGGTTACAATGAGCAGTTCTTC.

The chain links TRBV5-1 to TRBJ2-7; D gene uncertain. CDR1 is SGHRS, CDR2 YFSETQ, per germline. V was clipped by 5 bases and J by 2 bases, with 5 bases between them. This CDR3 region has 11 residues. The chain's CDR3 is CASSEAYEQYF. The DNA of the CDR3 is TGCGCCAGCAGTGAGGCCTACGAGCAGTACTTC.